The present T cell receptor beta chain was sequenced within a study of PD-L1 blockade in urothelial cancer. Sequencing was performed with immunoSEQ multiplex PCR; in TCRdb, only in-frame clones are kept and a portion is missing. The sample consists of 70,000 to 75,000 clones, 85% to 90% of them appearing once. Germline V lookup: CDR1 SGHVS, CDR2 FNYEAQ. This CDR3 region has 16 residues. Germline trimming cut 5 bases from V and 6 bases from J; bases unmatched to any gene: 8. The receptor comes from a man aged 55 to 70 with urothelial cancer. Sequenced here: PBMCs, sampled around atezolizumab (anti-PD-L1) treatment. This chain connects TRBV7-6 to TRBJ2-1, with 12 positions matching TRBD2. The CDR3 sequence is CASSTLAGGPGNEQFF. The CDR3, as DNA: TGTGCCAGCAGCACCCTAGCGGGAGGGCCCGGCAATGAGCAGTTCTTC.